Listed below are T cell receptor beta chains from one sample, sequenced in a study of T cells in severe cutaneous drug reactions. TCRdb reprocessed the multiplex PCR reads and reports one entry per CDR3 protein, with no DNA. The sample has approximately 6,900 distinct CDR3 sequences. The material sequenced was cells from a skin blister. These TCRs come from a human donor with toxic epidermal necrolysis, a severe cutaneous drug reaction. Both conserved end residues are part of each CDR3. Rows give clone size only sometimes, using once, few, many, or a class for an expanded clone.

v_call	cdr3_length	j_call	clone_size	cdr3_aa
TRBV4-2	16	TRBJ1-3	-	CASSQGVGRGGNTIYF
TRBV20-1	18	TRBJ2-5	-	CSAPRQYGLAGGPETQYF
TRBV18	15	TRBJ2-7	-	CASSPGGQLFYEQYF
TRBV29-1	15	TRBJ1-2	-	CSVEEMQVRDYGYTF
TRBV9	15	TRBJ2-1	large	CASSVTTGGGDEQFF
TRBV6-6	16	TRBJ2-7	-	CASSYVGSGRDSEQYF
TRBV12-3/TRBV12-4	12	TRBJ2-1	-	CASKTTGYEQFF
TRBV28	14	TRBJ2-1	-	CASSLLNGANEQFF
TRBV2	14	TRBJ2-3	-	CARRDDRGIDTQYF
TRBV5-4	16	TRBJ2-1	medium-sized	CASSLTIRSSYNEQFF
TRBV29-1	13	TRBJ2-5	-	CSVEPDREETQYF
TRBV28	15	TRBJ2-7	-	CASSSHQRGHYEQYF
TRBV10-3	12	TRBJ2-3	-	CAISEDNAMRYF
TRBV28	16	TRBJ1-2	-	CASSLENRGANYGYTF
TRBV20-1	16	TRBJ2-5	-	CSATRLAGGGKETQYF
TRBV28	13	TRBJ2-5	-	CASRHREQETQYF
TRBV4-2	16	TRBJ1-2	-	CASSQDKRGANYGYTF
TRBV27	13	TRBJ2-2	-	CASSFTGAGELFF
TRBV28	13	TRBJ2-7	-	CASSLVAGAEQYF
TRBV10-2	15	TRBJ2-7	-	CASSSTSGVTYEQYF
TRBV4-3	12	TRBJ2-1	-	CASSHSDNEQFF
TRBV2	13	TRBJ2-3	-	CASSERSTDTQYF
TRBV7-8	19	TRBJ2-2	-	CASSFPPSEVLGLAGELFF